These 27 T cell receptor beta chains share one sample of origin, sequenced in a study of CD8+ T cells in alopecia areata. Documented treatment: oral pan-JAK inhibitor, 5-10 mg twice daily. Extracted from the samples, RNA was reverse transcribed into cDNA to serve as the sequencing template. Sequencing used immunoSEQ multiplex PCR; TCRdb keeps in-frame clones, though not all of them. The sample holds about 190,000 clones, roughly three fifths seen once. Sequenced here: CD8+ T cells sorted from blood, sampled at week 24, from a patient treated with tofacitinib. These receptors came from a human donor with alopecia areata.

This clone has only a few counts. The chain links TRBV7-9 to TRBJ2-2; D is undetermined. Trimming pared 1 base from V and 7 bases from J, leaving 4 bases between. The germline gives CDR1 SEHNR, CDR2 FQNEAQ (reference sequence). The CDR3 runs 12 residues. CDR3 region: CASSLGNGELFF. DNA of the CDR3: TGTGCCAGCAGCTTAGGAAACGGGGAGCTGTTTTTT.

The CDR3 spells CASSRRNPGQGSSNYGYTF. In DNA form, the CDR3 reads TGCGCCAGCAGCCGACGAAACCCGGGACAGGGCTCATCTAACTATGGCTACACCTTC. The rearrangement joins TRBV5-1 to TRBJ1-2; 9 bases line up with TRBD1. Germline values: CDR1 SGHRS, CDR2 YFSETQ. The CDR3 is made up of 19 amino acids. After removal of 4 bases from V and 0 bases from J, the junction contained 16 bases not matched to a gene. Full variable domain (missing parts from reference TRBV5-1 and TRBJ1-2): KAGVTQTPRYLIKTRGQQVTLSCSPISGHRSVSWYQQTPGQGLQFLFEYFSETQRNKGNFPGRFSGRQFSNSRSEMNVSTLELGDSALYLCASSRRNPGQGSSNYGYTFGSGTRLTVV.

V is TRBV29-1 and J is TRBJ2-5; D not resolved. V was cut by 0 bases and J by 5 bases, with 22 bases left in between. Germline V gene sequence: CDR1 SQVTM, CDR2 ANQGSEA. This CDR3 region has 17 residues. CDR3 coding DNA: TGCAGCGTTGAAGATCCAAAGGAAAGTACGTCCGGGGAGACCCAGTACTTC. Translating it yields CSVEDPKESTSGETQYF. The full variable domain, in which reference TRBV29-1 and TRBJ2-5 provide the parts outside the CDR3, is SAVISQKPSRDICQRGTSLTIQCQVDSQVTMMFWYRQQPGQSLTLIATANQGSEATYESGFVIDKFPISRPNLTFSTLTVSNMSPEDSSIYLCSVEDPKESTSGETQYFGPGTRLLVL.

A few counts support this clone. The rearrangement joins TRBV2 to TRBJ2-7; 8 bases line up with TRBD1. The CDR3 length is 14 residues. Germline V CDR1 and CDR2: SNHLY, FYNNEI. Unmatched junction bases numbered 8, after V lost 7 bases and J lost 3 bases. In nucleotides, the CDR3 is TGTGCCAGCACCGGAGACAGGGGTCACTACGAGCAGTACTTC. Its translation: CASTGDRGHYEQYF.

The rearrangement uses TRBV5-1 and TRBJ2-3; D unclear. CDR3 length: 11 residues. Per the germline V gene, CDR1 is SGHRS and CDR2 is YFSETQ. The V end lost 3 bases, the J end lost 6 bases, and 5 bases lay between the germline ends. The CDR3 nucleotides are TGCGCCAGCAGCTCGTTCGATACGCAGTATTTT. Amino acids: CASSSFDTQYF.

The chain is built from TRBV13 and TRBJ2-7, with 11 positions matching TRBD2. J lost 1 base, V lost 4 bases, and 3 bases had no gene match. Germline CDR1 and CDR2: PRHDT and FYEKMQ (reference sequence). The CDR3 consists of 15 residues. CDR3 nucleotides: TGTGCCAGCAGCTACCGACTAGCGGGGTCCTACGAGCAGTACTTC. This encodes CASSYRLAGSYEQYF. The full variable domain, rest sourced from reference TRBV13 and TRBJ2-7, is AAGVIQSPRHLIKEKRETATLKCYPIPRHDTVYWYQQGPGQDPQFLISFYEKMQSDKGSIPDRFSAQQFSDYHSELNMSSLELGDSALYFCASSYRLAGSYEQYFGPGTRLTVT.

The rearrangement uses TRBV19 and TRBJ1-5; D gene ambiguous. The CDR3 is made up of 12 amino acids. Trimming stripped 4 bases from V and 3 bases from J, with 4 bases between. Germline loops: CDR1 LNHDA, CDR2 SQIVND (reference sequence). CDR3 loop: CASSNDNQPQHF. The DNA for the CDR3 is TGTGCCAGTAGTAATGACAATCAGCCCCAGCATTTT.

The chain joins TRBV30 to TRBJ2-3, with 8 bases aligning to TRBD2. Losses at the gene ends were 4 bases for V and 0 bases for J; bases not matched to a gene: 12. This CDR3 is built from 17 residues. CDR1 GTSNPN and CDR2 SVGIG come from the germline V gene (reference sequence). This chain's CDR3 is CAWTERGRIRSTDTQYF. The CDR3 bases are TGTGCCTGGACGGAGCGGGGGCGAATCCGAAGCACAGATACGCAGTATTTT.

The V call is TRBV4-1, the J call TRBJ1-1; maybe TRBD1 (5 bases). The germline V and J ends were trimmed by 1 base and 5 bases, with 11 bases remaining between them. The CDR3 has 14 residues. CDR1 is MGHRA and CDR2 is YSYEKL in the germline V gene. Written as DNA, the CDR3 is TGCGCCAGCAGCCAAGGTACGGGGGTAACTGAAGCTTTCTTT. This translates into CASSQGTGVTEAFF.

This clone was observed a handful of times. V usage is TRBV29-1 and J usage is TRBJ1-2; 7 bases agree with TRBD1. The CDR3 consists of 17 residues. The germline CDR1 and CDR2 sequences are SQVTM and ANQGSEA. Trimming took 0 bases from V and 3 from J; bases not matched to a gene: 13. The chain's CDR3 is CSVEDLLGGAWDYGYTF. CDR3 bases: TGCAGCGTTGAAGATCTTCTAGGGGGCGCTTGGGACTATGGCTACACCTTC.

The chain joins TRBV12-5 to TRBJ1-2, with D unclear. The CDR3 has 13 amino acids. Looked up from germline, CDR1 is LGHNT and CDR2 is FRNRAP. Trimming cost V 6 bases and J 4 bases, with 12 bases left between them. The DNA of the CDR3 is TGTGCTAGTGGCGAAGACGGATTCTATGGCTACACCTTC. Translation: CASGEDGFYGYTF.

J is TRBJ2-7 and V is TRBV6-1; the D gene is possibly TRBD2 (6 bases). CDR1 and CDR2 (germline): MNHNS, SASEGT. The CDR3 is 17 residues long. V shed 0 bases and J shed 5 bases, with 20 bases lying between them. CDR3 nucleotides: TGTGCCAGCAGTGAAGCTCCACTAGCTACCTCTAGCCACGAGCAGTACTTC. Translating it yields CASSEAPLATSSHEQYF.

DNA of the CDR3: TGCGCCAGCAGCCAAGTTCACAGGGGAATGGACTATGGCTACACCTTC. This encodes CASSQVHRGMDYGYTF. The rearrangement joins TRBV4-1 to TRBJ1-2, with TRBD1 matching over 7 bases. V shed 1 base and J 3 bases; nucleotides not matched to a gene: 8. The CDR3 is 16 residues long. Per the germline V gene, CDR1 is MGHRA and CDR2 is YSYEKL.

This clone has only one observation. The chain is built from TRBV7-9 and TRBJ2-1, with D possibly matching TRBD2 (6 bases). The CDR3 extends over 13 amino acids. Trimming removed 1 base from V and 8 bases from J, with 9 bases in between. From germline, CDR1 is SEHNR and CDR2 FQNEAQ (reference sequence). The CDR3 protein is CASSLVRRDEQFF. In DNA form, the CDR3 reads TGTGCCAGCAGCTTAGTACGGAGGGATGAGCAGTTCTTC.

This clone was counted a few times. The V gene is TRBV5-6, the J gene TRBJ2-7, with 8 nucleotides matching TRBD1. CDR3 size: 17 residues. V dropped 5 bases and J dropped 3; count of bases not matched to a gene: 16. Germline V gene sequence: CDR1 SGHDT, CDR2 YYEEEE. For the CDR3, the DNA is TGTGCCAGCAGTCGTCGACGGGCCCGGGACAGGATCTACGAGCAGTACTTC. Protein sequence: CASSRRRARDRIYEQYF. Full variable domain (remainder filled in from reference TRBV5-6 and TRBJ2-7): DAGVTQSPTHLIKTRGQQVTLRCSPKSGHDTVSWYQQALGQGPQFIFQYYEEEERQRGNFPDRFSGHQFPNYSSELNVNALLLGDSALYLCASSRRRARDRIYEQYFGPGTRLTVT.

V is TRBV7-9 and J is TRBJ2-7; D ambiguous. Trimming took 4 bases from V and 4 from J, leaving 11 bases between them. In germline, CDR1 is SEHNR, CDR2 FQNEAQ (reference sequence). The length of the CDR3 is 13 residues. CDR3 protein: CASSSGRGYEQYF. Written as DNA, the CDR3 is TGTGCCAGCAGCTCTGGCCGAGGATACGAGCAGTACTTC.

V is TRBV4-1 and J is TRBJ1-6; 8 bases agree with TRBD1. This CDR3 is 16 amino acids long. The trim removed 1 base at V and 4 bases at J, leaving 3 bases unmatched. Germline values: CDR1 MGHRA, CDR2 YSYEKL. The DNA for the CDR3 is TGCGCCAGCAGCCAAGCGGACAGGGAGTATAATTCACCCCTCCACTTT. Translation: CASSQADREYNSPLHF.

V usage is TRBV9 and J usage is TRBJ2-7; 11 bases fit TRBD2. The junction had 4 bases not matched to a gene; V was cut back by 3 bases and J by 2 bases. CDR3 length equals 15 residues. Per the germline V gene, CDR1 is SGDLS and CDR2 is YYNGEE. The CDR3 bases are TGTGCCAGCAGCGCCTATAGCGGGGGGGCCTACGAGCAGTACTTC. Its protein is CASSAYSGGAYEQYF.

This chain joins TRBV29-1 and TRBJ2-1; a weak D match, TRBD2 (7 bases). Trimming cost V 8 bases and J 7 bases, with 18 bases left between them. The CDR3 runs 13 residues. Germline loops: CDR1 SQVTM, CDR2 ANQGSEA. CDR3 DNA: TGCAGCTCCTCATTAGGGGGAGGGAATGAGCAGTTCTTC. Encoded protein: CSSSLGGGNEQFF.

J is TRBJ1-6 and V is TRBV30; 10 nucleotides agree with TRBD1. The ends lost 5 bases at V and 10 bases at J; junction bases unmatched: 5. This CDR3 has 13 amino acids. Looked up from germline, CDR1 is GTSNPN and CDR2 is SVGIG (reference sequence). The CDR3 protein is CAWEDRGHSPLHF. CDR3 sequence (DNA): TGTGCCTGGGAAGACAGGGGGCACTCACCCCTCCACTTT.

This clone was observed a few times. The chain employs TRBV4-1 and TRBJ2-3; possible D gene TRBD2, 5 bases. The CDR3 sequence is 14 residues long. In germline, CDR1 is MGHRA, CDR2 YSYEKL. The ends were cut back, 1 base at V and 6 bases at J, with 11 bases in the middle. In nucleotides, the CDR3 is TGCGCCAGCAGCCAAGGGGAGCTCGGGGATACGCAGTATTTT. Translation gives CASSQGELGDTQYF.

This chain connects TRBV2 to TRBJ1-1; D might be TRBD1 (5 bases). V gave up 3 bases and J gave up 6 bases, with 11 bases separating them. The CDR3 runs to 13 residues. Germline assignment: CDR1 SNHLY and CDR2 FYNNEI. The CDR3 bases are TGTGCCAGCAGTGAGCACAGGACTGCTGAAGCTTTCTTT. Its protein product is CASSEHRTAEAFF. Combining the CDR3 with reference TRBV2 and TRBJ1-1 gives the whole variable domain EPEVTQTPSHQVTQMGQEVILRCVPISNHLYFYWYRQILGQKVEFLVSFYNNEISEKSEIFDDQFSVERPDGSNFTLKIRSTKLEDSAMYFCASSEHRTAEAFFGQGTRLTVV.

The chain joins TRBV12-5 to TRBJ2-7; tentatively, D is TRBD1 (5 bases). Per germline, CDR1 LGHNT and CDR2 FRNRAP. This CDR3 is 12 amino acids long. V was shortened by 4 bases and J by 6 bases, with 10 bases between the two germline ends. CDR3 amino acids: CASGWGGREQYF. In DNA, the CDR3 is TGTGCTAGTGGTTGGGGCGGACGCGAGCAGTACTTC.

The chain has TRBV7-9 and TRBJ2-3, with 9 bases fitting TRBD2. V was pared by 3 bases and J by 2 bases, with 6 bases of the junction left unmatched. The CDR3 totals 16 residues. Looked up from germline, CDR1 is SEHNR and CDR2 is FQNEAQ (reference sequence). The CDR3 DNA reads TGTGCCAGCAGCTTCTCTGCTAGCGGGGCCACAGATACGCAGTATTTT. It yields the protein CASSFSASGATDTQYF.

The J gene is TRBJ2-7, the V gene TRBV7-2; D assignment may be TRBD1 or TRBD2 (5 bases each). Germline CDR1 is SGHTA and CDR2 is FQGNSA. CDR3 size: 16 residues. Trimming pared 5 bases from V and 2 bases from J, leaving 19 bases between. For the CDR3, the DNA is TGTGCCAGCAGCCCCTCTCCAGGGAGAGGGGCCTACGAGCAGTACTTC. It codes for CASSPSPGRGAYEQYF.

The chain is built from TRBV5-1 and TRBJ1-2; TRBD1 aligns across 7 bases. Germline V gene data show CDR1 as SGHRS and CDR2 as YFSETQ. V shed 5 bases, J shed 4 bases, and the junction held 8 bases outside the gene matches. The CDR3 loop spans 14 amino acids. CDR3 coding DNA: TGCGCCAGCAGAGACAGGGATTTCTCCTATGGCTACACCTTC. It specifies CASRDRDFSYGYTF.

The chain combines TRBV5-1 with TRBJ1-6; unclear D gene. This CDR3 comprises 14 residues. Germline lookup yields CDR1 SGHRS and CDR2 YFSETQ. V lost 0 bases and J lost 6, with 7 bases in between. As DNA, the CDR3 is TGCGCCAGCAGCTTGGGGGGAGTTAATTCACCCCTCCACTTT. Translation gives CASSLGGVNSPLHF.